These 23 T cell receptor beta chains came from one sample sequenced in a study of T cells after yellow fever vaccination. TCRdb reprocessed the 5' RACE reads via MiXCR and lists one record per CDR3 protein. Of about 320,000 distinct CDR3 sequences listed, 3.5% to 4.5% are singletons. The sample consisted of PBMCs, taken 15 days after the yellow fever booster vaccination. These receptors came from a man aged 18 to 29 who received the YFV17D yellow fever vaccine.

This clonotype was seen ten or more times. The rearrangement joins TRBV4-1 to TRBJ2-7; no clear D gene. V dropped 1 base and J dropped 5 bases, with 9 bases sitting between them. Germline V CDR1 and CDR2: MGHRA, YSYEKL. CDR3 length: 13 residues. The CDR3 spells CASSQGSIDEQYF. CDR3 nucleotide sequence: TGCGCCAGCAGCCAAGGGTCCATCGACGAGCAGTACTTC.

This clonotype was detected many times. This chain uses TRBV11-2 with TRBJ2-1, with no clear D. Looked up from germline, CDR1 is SGHAT and CDR2 is FQNNGV. Trimming removed 3 bases at V and 8 bases at J, with 17 bases between. The CDR3 is made up of 15 amino acids. This CDR3 reads CASSFSKHGLDEQFF. As DNA, the CDR3 is TGTGCCAGCAGCTTCAGTAAACACGGGTTGGATGAGCAGTTCTTC.

This clonotype came up a few times. The chain carries TRBV14 and TRBJ2-7, with unresolved D. The germline V and J ends were trimmed by 3 bases and 0 bases, with 12 bases remaining between them. The CDR3 consists of 15 residues. Germline V gene lookup returns CDR1 SGHDN and CDR2 FVKESK. The CDR3 loop reads CASSHQRWFSYEQYV. The CDR3 nucleotides are TGTGCCAGCAGCCACCAACGGTGGTTCTCCTACGAGCAGTACGTC.

There are many counts of this clonotype. This chain joins TRBV5-1 and TRBJ1-1; D unresolved. Trimming stripped 4 bases from V and 3 bases from J, with 4 bases between. The CDR3 runs 11 residues. Germline CDR1 reads SGHRS; CDR2 reads YFSETQ. DNA of the CDR3: TGCGCCAGCAGCCGGGACACTGAAGCTTTCTTT. It encodes CASSRDTEAFF.

This sequence joins TRBV5-1 and TRBJ1-3, with D possibly being TRBD1 (5 bases). Looked up from germline, CDR1 is SGHRS and CDR2 is YFSETQ. CDR3 length: 16 residues. V lost 0 bases and J 0 bases, leaving 10 bases between the germline ends. CDR3 sequence (DNA): TGCGCCAGCAGCTTGGTGGGGGAAAGCTCTGGAAACACCATATATTTT. This translates into CASSLVGESSGNTIYF.

This clonotype came up many times. Here the CDR3 reads CASSDRGAVGETQYF. CDR3 nucleotides: TGTGCCAGCAGTGACAGGGGAGCAGTGGGAGAGACCCAGTACTTC. The chain joins TRBV6-5 to TRBJ2-5; 8 bases align to TRBD1. The CDR3 covers 15 residues. Trimming cost V 5 bases and J 4 bases; bases outside gene matches: 9. The germline V gene has CDR1 MNHEY and CDR2 SVGAGI.

This clonotype appeared many times. The chain joins TRBV29-1 to TRBJ2-2, with D perhaps given as TRBD1 or TRBD2 (5 bases each). V dropped 6 bases and J dropped 0 bases, with 11 bases sitting between them. CDR1 is SQVTM, CDR2 ANQGSEA, per germline. The CDR3 is made up of 14 amino acids. The DNA of the CDR3 is TGCAGCGTCCCAGGGACCACGAACACCGGGGAGCTGTTTTTT. It yields the protein CSVPGTTNTGELFF.

The sample holds many counts of this clonotype. The chain employs TRBV12-3 or TRBV12-4 and TRBJ1-5; D is undetermined. The V and J ends lost 3 bases and 1 base respectively, with 4 bases between them. This CDR3 spans 13 amino acids. CDR3 sequence (DNA): TGTGCCAGCAGTTTCACCAGCAATCAGCCCCAGCATTTT. Translating it yields CASSFTSNQPQHF.

This clonotype was recorded at least ten times. J is TRBJ2-7 and V is TRBV12-3 or TRBV12-4; 11 bases are shared with TRBD1. J lost 1 base, V lost 6 bases, and 5 bases had no gene match. CDR3 length: 15 residues. Written as DNA, the CDR3 is TGTGCCAGCAGCCCGGGACAGGGGGGGTCCTACGAGCAGTACTTC. This codes for CASSPGQGGSYEQYF.

The rearrangement joins TRBV18 to TRBJ1-1; no reliable D call. Trimming took 6 bases from V and 3 from J, leaving 14 bases between them. In germline, CDR1 is KGHSH, CDR2 LQKENI. The CDR3 sequence is 14 residues long. In nucleotides, the CDR3 is TGTGCCAGCTCTCAAAATCGGGGATACACTGAAGCTTTCTTT. This translates into CASSQNRGYTEAFF.

This clonotype appeared many times. V is TRBV18 and J is TRBJ2-3; D may be TRBD1 (6 bases). From germline, CDR1 is KGHSH and CDR2 LQKENI. V was clipped by 3 bases and J by 2 bases, with 12 bases between them. The CDR3 has 15 residues. CDR3 protein: CASSPRQGSTDTQYF. The CDR3 DNA reads as TGTGCCAGCTCACCGCGGCAGGGGTCCACAGATACGCAGTATTTT.

This clonotype was counted ten times or more. V is TRBV4-1 and J is TRBJ2-5; 7 bases line up with TRBD2. With V trimmed by 4 bases and J by 5 bases, 10 bases remained unmatched. The CDR3 has 15 residues. The germline gives CDR1 MGHRA, CDR2 YSYEKL. CDR3 nucleotides: TGCGCCAGCAGCCGCGGGGGTATCTTCGGGGAGACCCAGTACTTC. This codes for CASSRGGIFGETQYF.

Only a few counts were recorded for this clonotype. The chain employs TRBV25-1 and TRBJ2-1; D gene ambiguous. Germline V CDR1 and CDR2: MGHDK, SYGVNS. The CDR3 is 13 residues long. Trimming stripped 5 bases from V and 7 bases from J, with 12 bases between. In DNA, the CDR3 is TGTGCCAGCAGTTTCCCGTTGGGGAATGAGCAGTTCTTC. This gives the protein CASSFPLGNEQFF. Combining the CDR3 with reference TRBV25-1 and TRBJ2-1 gives the whole variable domain EADIYQTPRYLVIGTGKKITLECSQTMGHDKMYWYQQDPGMELHLIHYSYGVNSTEKGDLSSESTVSRIRTEHFPLTLESARPSHTSQYLCASSFPLGNEQFFGPGTRLTVL.

This clonotype was found many times. This chain connects TRBV20-1 to TRBJ1-2, with 11 bases aligning to TRBD1. J lost 8 bases, V lost 4 bases, and 12 bases had no gene match. CDR1 is DFQATT, CDR2 SNEGSKA, per germline (reference sequence). This CDR3 has 15 residues. The CDR3 coding sequence is TGCAGTGCTACAGCCGCGGGACAGGGGGTAAAGGGCTACACCTTC. Protein product: CSATAAGQGVKGYTF.

This chain connects TRBV10-3 to TRBJ2-2, with D tentatively TRBD1 or TRBD2 (7 bases each). V shed 11 bases and J shed 6 bases, with 19 bases lying between them. The CDR3 has 14 amino acids. Germline CDR1 ENHRY, CDR2 SYGVKD. CDR3 nucleotides: TGTGCCTGCAGGGGGGGCTACGTGTCCGGGGAGCTGTTTTTT. This encodes CACRGGYVSGELFF.

The chain's CDR3 is CASSITGSETQYF. CDR3 coding DNA: TGTGCCAGTAGTATAACCGGGTCCGAGACCCAGTACTTC. This chain connects TRBV19 to TRBJ2-5; no clear D gene. CDR1 LNHDA and CDR2 SQIVND come from the germline V gene (reference sequence). Trimming left V 2 bases short and J 5 bases short, with 9 bases between. There are 13 residues in the CDR3.

The sample holds many counts of this clonotype. The V gene is TRBV29-1, the J gene TRBJ2-1, with D maybe TRBD1 (6 bases). V was clipped by 6 bases and J by 5 bases, with 17 bases between them. Germline CDR1 is SQVTM and CDR2 is ANQGSEA. CDR3 length: 14 residues. The CDR3 sequence: CSVYSDSPNNEQFF. CDR3 DNA sequence: TGCAGCGTCTATTCGGACAGTCCTAACAATGAGCAGTTCTTC.

This clonotype showed up many times. This chain connects TRBV5-1 to TRBJ2-1; a weak D match, TRBD2 (5 bases). With 2 bases removed from V and 5 bases from J, the gap between germline ends came to 11 bases. CDR1 SGHRS and CDR2 YFSETQ come from the germline V gene. This CDR3 region has 14 residues. CDR3 amino acids: CASSFGLDDNEQFF. The DNA of the CDR3 is TGCGCCAGCAGCTTTGGACTGGACGACAATGAGCAGTTCTTC.

The sample holds many counts of this clonotype. The CDR3 here is CASSTRYQPQHF. The DNA for the CDR3 is TGTGCCAGCAGTACCAGGTATCAGCCCCAGCATTTT. The V gene is TRBV12-3 or TRBV12-4, the J gene TRBJ1-5; unclear D gene. Trimming cost V 5 bases and J 5 bases, with 7 bases left between them. CDR3 length equals 12 residues.

The chain couples TRBV7-3 to TRBJ1-6; 7 nucleotides line up with TRBD1. Germline CDR1 SGHTA, CDR2 FQGTGA. There are 20 residues in the CDR3. The J segment lost 0 bases and the V segment lost 5 bases, leaving 16 bases of the junction unmatched. CDR3 sequence (DNA): TGTGCCAGCAGCCCCCTCCCGGGCAGGGGGGATAGCTCCTATAATTCACCCCTCCACTTT. As protein: CASSPLPGRGDSSYNSPLHF.

Many counts were recorded for this clonotype. The genes are TRBV12-3 or TRBV12-4 and TRBJ1-5, with 11 bases matching TRBD1. Trimming took 1 base from V and 4 from J; bases not matched to a gene: 9. The CDR3 runs 18 residues. The CDR3 protein is CASSLDLDRGLLNQPQHF. The CDR3 DNA follows: TGTGCCAGCAGTTTAGATCTGGACAGGGGGCTCTTGAATCAGCCCCAGCATTTT.

In this sample, this clonotype turned up many times. The chain carries TRBV5-1 and TRBJ2-7; 7 positions agree with TRBD1. Germline CDR1 reads SGHRS; CDR2 reads YFSETQ. The V and J ends lost 1 base and 3 bases, in that order; junction bases with no gene match: 7. The CDR3 totals 15 residues. The CDR3 sequence is CASSLMPGGVYEQYV. The CDR3 nucleotides read TGCGCCAGCAGCTTGATGCCAGGGGGTGTCTACGAGCAGTACGTC.

With regard to this clonotype: This may be a read error, as it is one base from a much larger clone. The chain recombines TRBV6-5 with TRBJ2-7; possible D gene TRBD1, 6 bases. This CDR3 has 13 amino acids. The ends were cut back, 6 bases at V and 7 bases at J, with 16 bases in the middle. Germline V gene data show CDR1 as MNHEY and CDR2 as SVGAGI. This CDR3 is CASSPYGQGEQYV. The DNA for the CDR3 is TGTGCCAGCAGCCCCTATGGCCAGGGGGAGCAGTACGTC.